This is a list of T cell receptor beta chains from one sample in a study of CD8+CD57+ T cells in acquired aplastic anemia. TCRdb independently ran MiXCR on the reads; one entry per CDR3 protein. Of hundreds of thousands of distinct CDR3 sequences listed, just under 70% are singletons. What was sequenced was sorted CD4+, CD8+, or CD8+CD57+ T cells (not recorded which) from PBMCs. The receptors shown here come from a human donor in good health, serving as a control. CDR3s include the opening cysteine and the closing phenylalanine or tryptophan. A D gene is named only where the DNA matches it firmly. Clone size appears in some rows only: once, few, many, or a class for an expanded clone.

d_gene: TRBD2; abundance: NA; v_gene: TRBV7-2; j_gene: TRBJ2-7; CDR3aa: CASSLEGTSGGMEYF; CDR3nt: TGTGCCAGCAGCTTAGAGGGGACTAGCGGGGGGATGGAGTACTTC
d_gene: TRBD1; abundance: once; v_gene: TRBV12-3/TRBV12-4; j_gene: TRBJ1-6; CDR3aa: CASIQTGPGLDNSPLHF; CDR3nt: TGTGCCAGCATTCAGACAGGGCCGGGGTTGGATAATTCACCCCTCCACTTT
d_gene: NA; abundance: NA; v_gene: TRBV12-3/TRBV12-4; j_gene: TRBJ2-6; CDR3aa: CASSKRRAGANVLTF; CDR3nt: TGTGCCAGCAGCAAAAGACGGGCTGGGGCCAACGTCCTGACTTTC
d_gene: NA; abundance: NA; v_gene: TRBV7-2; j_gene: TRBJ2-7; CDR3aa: CASSLGGCPDYQYYF; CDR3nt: TGTGCCAGCAGCTTAGGGGGGTGTCCCGACTACCAGTATTACTTC
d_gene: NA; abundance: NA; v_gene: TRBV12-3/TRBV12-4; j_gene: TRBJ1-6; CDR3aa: CASRLPYNSPLHF; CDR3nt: TGTGCCAGCAGACTTCCTTATAATTCACCCCTCCACTTT
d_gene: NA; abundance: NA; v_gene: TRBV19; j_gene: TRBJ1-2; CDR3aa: CASSPKTDRNYGYTF; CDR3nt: TGTGCCAGCAGTCCAAAAACCGACAGGAACTATGGCTACACCTTC
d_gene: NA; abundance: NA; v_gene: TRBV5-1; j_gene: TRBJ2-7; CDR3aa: CASSLASRFSQYF; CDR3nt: TGCGCCAGCAGCTTGGCCTCACGGTTCTCGCAGTACTTC
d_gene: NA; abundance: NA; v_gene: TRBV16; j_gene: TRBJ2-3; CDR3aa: CASSQSVVVDTQYF; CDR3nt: TGTGCCAGCAGCCAATCGGTCGTCGTAGATACGCAGTATTTT
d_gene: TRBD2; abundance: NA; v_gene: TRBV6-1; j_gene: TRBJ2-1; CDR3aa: CASSRRLAEFNEQFF; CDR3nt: TGTGCCAGCAGCCGAAGACTAGCGGAGTTCAATGAGCAGTTCTTC
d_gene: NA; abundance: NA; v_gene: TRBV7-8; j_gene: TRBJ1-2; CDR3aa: CASSLRTEGNYGYTF; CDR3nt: TGTGCCAGCAGCTTACGGACAGAGGGCAACTATGGCTACACCTTC
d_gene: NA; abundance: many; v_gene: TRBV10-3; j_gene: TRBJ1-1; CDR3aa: CAASGTQNTEAFF; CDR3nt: TGTGCCGCCTCCGGGACACAGAACACTGAAGCTTTCTTT
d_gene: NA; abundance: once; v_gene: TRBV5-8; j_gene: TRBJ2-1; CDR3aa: CASSMDSEAYNEQFF; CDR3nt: TGTGCCAGCAGCATGGATTCGGAAGCCTACAATGAGCAGTTCTTC
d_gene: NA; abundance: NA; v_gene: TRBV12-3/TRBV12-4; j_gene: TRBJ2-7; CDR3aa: CASSPRGSYEQYF; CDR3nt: TGTGCCAGCAGTCCCAGGGGATCCTACGAGCAGTACTTC
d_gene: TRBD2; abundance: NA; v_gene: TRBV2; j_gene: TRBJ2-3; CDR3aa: CASSPSGGAGGTDTQYF; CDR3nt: TGTGCCAGCAGTCCTAGCGGGGGGGCCGGGGGCACAGATACGCAGTATTTT
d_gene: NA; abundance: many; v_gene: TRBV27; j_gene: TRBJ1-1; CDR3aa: CASSFRTDNTEAFF; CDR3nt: TGTGCCAGCAGTTTCCGGACGGATAACACTGAAGCTTTCTTT
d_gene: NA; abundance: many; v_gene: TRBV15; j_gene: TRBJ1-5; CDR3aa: CSNQPQHF; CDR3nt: TGTAGCAATCAGCCCCAGCATTTT
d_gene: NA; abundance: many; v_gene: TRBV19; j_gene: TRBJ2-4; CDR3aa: CASRDPSGKNIQYF; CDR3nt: TGTGCCAGTAGGGACCCAAGCGGCAAAAACATTCAGTACTTC
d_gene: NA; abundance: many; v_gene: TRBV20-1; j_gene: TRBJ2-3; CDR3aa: CSASASGRVSTDTQYF; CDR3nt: TGCAGTGCTAGTGCCTCCGGGCGGGTAAGCACAGATACGCAGTATTTT
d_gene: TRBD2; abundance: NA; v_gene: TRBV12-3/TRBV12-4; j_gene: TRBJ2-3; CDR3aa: CASSFRTSADTQYF; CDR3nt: TGTGCCAGCAGTTTTAGGACTAGCGCAGATACGCAGTATTTT
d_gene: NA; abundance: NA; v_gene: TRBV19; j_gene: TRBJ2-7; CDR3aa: CASSIVGGDEQYF; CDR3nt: TGTGCCAGTAGTATAGTAGGAGGGGACGAGCAGTACTTC